The sequence of this T cell receptor beta chain was determined in a study of blood T cell repertoires in COVID-19. Study-wide background: Whether acute or convalescent, the COVID-19 samples came from the United States, Italy and Spain.

The CDR3 totals 15 residues. J was trimmed by 4 bases and V by 7 bases; bases with no gene match: 9. Germline CDR1 reads MNHEY; CDR2 reads SVGAGI. Per the study methods: Amplification of reference gene primers provided the estimated nucleated cell counts. The table came from immunoSEQ multiplex PCR; TCRdb's copy has only in-frame clones and leaves some out. V, J and clone size are those of that table, while D and trimming were read from the DNA. This repertoire shows about 430,000 clones, approximately 92% found once; its top ten account for roughly 1.1%. Ages ranged from roughly 18 to 100 years, with residence in around 24 US areas. Either two negative PCRs, clearance, or symptom resolution qualified Cohort 3 donors as recovered.

The clonotype comes from a man aged 30 to 45 who had recovered from COVID-19. What was sequenced was PBMCs or T cells enriched from blood (not recorded which). The chain carries TRBV6-5 and TRBJ1-1, with TRBD1 matching over 10 bases. In DNA form, the CDR3 reads TGTGCCAGCAACCTTAGGACAGGGGGTTCCACTGAAGCTTTCTTT. It encodes CASNLRTGGSTEAFF.